The table lists the clone carrying this TCR beta chain with a few counts. Its specificity is not known. The data belong to a study of cytomegalovirus exposure and HLA in healthy donors. Study-wide findings and caveats: The authors enumerated over 150 TCR beta chains as linked to cytomegalovirus. Confirmation was obtained in vitro that a few CMV-associated chains are specific for CMV antigens. A later analysis, which compared TCR beta chains of equal frequency, found the HLA-associated ones more clonally expanded. Highest at DRB1 and lowest at HLA-C, TCR association rates differed among HLA loci in a later analysis.

The primer mix had 60 Vbeta and 13 Jbeta primers. Assay used: immunoSEQ multiplex PCR; TCRdb lists only in-frame clones, some missing. The data show around 250,000 clones, with about 80% seen just once and around 8% held by the top ten. The CDR3 loop spans 12 amino acids. V lost 5 bases and J lost 4, with 9 bases in between. CDR1 is SNHLY and CDR2 is FYNNEI in the germline V gene. J is TRBJ2-7 and V is TRBV2; D is possibly TRBD1 (6 bases). The sequencing input was PBMCs. This clonotype originated in a woman in her fifties or sixties in good health and CMV-seropositive. This chain's CDR3 is CASSLTGYEQYF. CDR3 DNA sequence: TGTGCCAGCAGTCTTACAGGGTACGAGCAGTACTTC.